The T cell receptor beta chain under discussion was sequenced for a study of memory CD4+ T cells and cytomegalovirus serostatus. Study as a whole: Healthy Belgian adult donors included nine or ten CMV-positive and 24 CMV-negative people. Whole-study findings and limits: CD4+ memory repertoires contained about 40% of the roughly 150 reported CMV TCRbeta sequences. The CMV-associated TCR signature appears largely within the CD4+ memory repertoire.

Germline CDR1 SQVTM, CDR2 ANQGSEA. The CDR3 has 15 amino acids. Losses at the gene ends were 4 bases for V and 7 bases for J; bases not matched to a gene: 10. How the authors handled the data: After removing out-of-frame reads, 2 million to 2.5 million distinct TCRbeta sequences remained. Generated by immunoSEQ multiplex PCR, the TCRdb table keeps only in-frame clones and is missing some. From that table come the V and J calls and clone size; the DNA was used to work out D and trimming. This table has 70,000 to 90,000 clones, approximately 78% appearing once. At least ten counts were recorded for this clone. Its antigen is undetermined. The sort gate was single viable CD3+CD4+CD8-CD45RO+ cells for memory CD4+ T cells.

The chain carries TRBV29-1 and TRBJ1-2; TRBD1 matches 12 bases. The TCR comes from an adult in good health and CMV-seropositive. The sample taken for sequencing was memory CD4+ T cells from blood. The CDR3 is CSVADWGQGAFGYTF. The CDR3 nucleotides read TGCAGCGTTGCGGATTGGGGACAGGGGGCATTTGGCTACACCTTC.